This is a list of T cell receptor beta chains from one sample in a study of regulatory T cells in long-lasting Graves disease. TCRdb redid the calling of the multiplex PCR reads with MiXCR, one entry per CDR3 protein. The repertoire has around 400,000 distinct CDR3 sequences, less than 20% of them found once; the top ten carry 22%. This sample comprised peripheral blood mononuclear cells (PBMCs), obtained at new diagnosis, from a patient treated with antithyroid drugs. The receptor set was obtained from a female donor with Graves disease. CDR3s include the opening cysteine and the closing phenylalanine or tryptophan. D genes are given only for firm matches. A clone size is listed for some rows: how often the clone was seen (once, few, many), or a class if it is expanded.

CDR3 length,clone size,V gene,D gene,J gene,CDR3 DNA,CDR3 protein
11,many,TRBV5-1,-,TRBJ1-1,TGCGCCAGCAGATCGGGGGTTGAAGCTTTCTTT,CASRSGVEAFF
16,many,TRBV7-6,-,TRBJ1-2,TGTGCCAGCAGCTTAAAATGGGGGCAGGAATTTTATGGCTACACCTTC,CASSLKWGQEFYGYTF
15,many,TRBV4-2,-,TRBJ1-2,TGTGCCAGCAGCCAAGCCTTAACTGCGAACTATGGCTACACCTTC,CASSQALTANYGYTF
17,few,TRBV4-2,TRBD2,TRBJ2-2,TGTGCCAGCAGCCAAGGCGTGACTAGCGGGAACACCGGGGAGCTGTTTTTT,CASSQGVTSGNTGELFF
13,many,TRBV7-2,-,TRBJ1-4,TGTGCCAGCAGCTTAGTGAGGGGAGAAAAACTGTTTTTT,CASSLVRGEKLFF
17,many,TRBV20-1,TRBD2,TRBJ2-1,TGCAGTGCTAGAGATCTGAGGACTAGCGGGAGGCAGAATGAGCAGTTCTTC,CSARDLRTSGRQNEQFF
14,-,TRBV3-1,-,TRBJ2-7,TGTGCCAGCAGCCCAGGGGCTAGACAATACGAGCAGTACTTC,CASSPGARQYEQYF
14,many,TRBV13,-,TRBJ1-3,TGTGCCAGCAGGCTCGGGGTCTCTGGAAACACCATATATTTT,CASRLGVSGNTIYF
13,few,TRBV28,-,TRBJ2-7,TGTGCCAGCAGTTTCCCCGGGGCCTACGAGCAGTACTTC,CASSFPGAYEQYF
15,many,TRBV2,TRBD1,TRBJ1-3,TGTGCCAGCAGTCTGGACAGGGGTCATGGAAACACCATATATTTT,CASSLDRGHGNTIYF
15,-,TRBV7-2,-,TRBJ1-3,TGTGCCAGCAACCCCACAGGGAACTCTGGAAACACCATATATTTT,CASNPTGNSGNTIYF
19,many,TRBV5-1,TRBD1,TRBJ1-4,TGCGCCAGCAGCTTCCAGCAACTGAGACAGGGGGATTTGGGGGAAAAACTGTTTTTT,CASSFQQLRQGDLGEKLFF
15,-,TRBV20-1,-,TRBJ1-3,TGCAGTGCTAGAGATGCCAGGAGCTCTGGAAACACCATATATTTT,CSARDARSSGNTIYF
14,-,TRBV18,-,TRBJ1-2,TGTGCCAGCTCACCACCCGCCAGGAACTATGGCTACACCTTC,CASSPPARNYGYTF
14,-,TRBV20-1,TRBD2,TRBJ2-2,TGCAGTGCTAGAGAAGCTAGCGGGAGTGGGGAGCCGTTTTTT,CSAREASGSGEPFF
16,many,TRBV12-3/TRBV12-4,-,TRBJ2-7,TGTGCCAGCAGTTTAGCCCTCACTGCCGGTTCCTACGAGCAGTACTTC,CASSLALTAGSYEQYF
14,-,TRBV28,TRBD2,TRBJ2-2,TGTGCCAGCACCCCACTAGCGGTCACCGGGGAGCTGTTTTTT,CASTPLAVTGELFF
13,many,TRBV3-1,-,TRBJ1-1,TGTGCCAGCAGCCAAGATCGAAGGATTGGGACTTTCTTT,CASSQDRRIGTFF
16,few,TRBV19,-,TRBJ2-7,TGTGCCAGTAGTATAAGACCCCTCGAGCCCAACTACGAGCAGTACTTC,CASSIRPLEPNYEQYF
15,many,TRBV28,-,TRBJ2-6,TGTGCCAGCAGTCCCGGGACACTCGGGGCCAACGTCCTGACTTTC,CASSPGTLGANVLTF
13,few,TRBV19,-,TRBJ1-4,TGTGCCACCAGCGGCCTTTTTTATGAAAAACTGTTTTTT,CATSGLFYEKLFF
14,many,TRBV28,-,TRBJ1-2,TGTGCCAGCAGTTTATGGGGCCAGGCCTATGGCTACACCTTC,CASSLWGQAYGYTF
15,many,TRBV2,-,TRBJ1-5,TGTGCCAGCAGGGAGGGTAGTCAGAGCAATCAGCCCCAGCATTTT,CASREGSQSNQPQHF
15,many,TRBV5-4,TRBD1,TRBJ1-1,TGTGCCAGCAGCTTGGGGACAGGGGGCCTCACTGAAGCTTTCTTT,CASSLGTGGLTEAFF
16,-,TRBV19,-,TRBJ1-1,TGTGCCAGTAGTATAGGGGTGGAGGGTTGGGGCACTGAAGCTTTCTTT,CASSIGVEGWGTEAFF
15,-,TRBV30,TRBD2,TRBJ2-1,TGTGCCTGGGACAGCGGGGGCGGGGGGGCCAATGAGCAGTTCTTC,CAWDSGGGGANEQFF
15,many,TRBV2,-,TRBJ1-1,TGTGCCAGCAGTGGCCTAGAAGCCATGAACACTGAAGCTTTCTTT,CASSGLEAMNTEAFF